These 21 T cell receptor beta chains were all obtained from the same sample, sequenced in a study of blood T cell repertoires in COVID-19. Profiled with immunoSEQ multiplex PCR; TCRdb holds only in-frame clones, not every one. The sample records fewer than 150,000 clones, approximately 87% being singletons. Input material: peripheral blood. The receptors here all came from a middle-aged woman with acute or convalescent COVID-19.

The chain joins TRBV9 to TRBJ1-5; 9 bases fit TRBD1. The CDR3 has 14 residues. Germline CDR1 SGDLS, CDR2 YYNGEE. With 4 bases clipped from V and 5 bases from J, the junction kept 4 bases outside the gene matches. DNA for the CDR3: TGTGCCAGCAGCCGGACAGGGGTGGATCAGCCCCAGCATTTT. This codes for CASSRTGVDQPQHF.

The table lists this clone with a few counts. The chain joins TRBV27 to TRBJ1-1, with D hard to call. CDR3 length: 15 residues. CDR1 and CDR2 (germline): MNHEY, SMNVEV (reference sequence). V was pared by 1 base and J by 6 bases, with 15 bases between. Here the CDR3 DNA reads TGTGCCAGCAGTTTATTTCGGGGAGGAAGTTCTGAAGCTTTCTTT. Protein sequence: CASSLFRGGSSEAFF.

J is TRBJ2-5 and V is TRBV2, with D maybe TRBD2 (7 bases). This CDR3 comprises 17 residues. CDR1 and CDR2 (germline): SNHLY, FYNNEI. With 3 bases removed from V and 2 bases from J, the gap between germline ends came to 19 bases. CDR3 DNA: TGTGCCAGCAGTGATTACGCGGCGGGGGCCAATCAAGAGACCCAGTACTTC. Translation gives CASSDYAAGANQETQYF.

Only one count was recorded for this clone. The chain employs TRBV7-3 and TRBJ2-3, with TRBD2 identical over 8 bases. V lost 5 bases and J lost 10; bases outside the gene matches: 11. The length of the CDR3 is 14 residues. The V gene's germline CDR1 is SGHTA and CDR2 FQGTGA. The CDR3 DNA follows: TGTGCCAGCAGCGCCTGGACTAGCTCAGTCCCGCAGTATTTT. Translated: CASSAWTSSVPQYF.

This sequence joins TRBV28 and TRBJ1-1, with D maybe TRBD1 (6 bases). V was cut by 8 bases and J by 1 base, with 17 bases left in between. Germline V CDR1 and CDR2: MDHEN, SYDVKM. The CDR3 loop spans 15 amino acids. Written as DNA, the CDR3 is TGTGCCAGCGGCGAGGGGGGGATTCAGAACACTGAAGCTTTCTTT. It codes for CASGEGGIQNTEAFF.

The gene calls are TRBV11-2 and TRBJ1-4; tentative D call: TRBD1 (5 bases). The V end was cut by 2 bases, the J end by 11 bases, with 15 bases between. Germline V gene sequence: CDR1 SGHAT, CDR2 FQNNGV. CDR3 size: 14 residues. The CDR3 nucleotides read TGTGCCAGCAGCTTAACGGGGGGTGTGATGAAACTGTTTTTT. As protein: CASSLTGGVMKLFF.

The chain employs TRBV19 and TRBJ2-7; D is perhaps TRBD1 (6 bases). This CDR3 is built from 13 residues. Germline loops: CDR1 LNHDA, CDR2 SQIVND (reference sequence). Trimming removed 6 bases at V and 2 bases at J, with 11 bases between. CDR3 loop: CASSDRITYEQYF. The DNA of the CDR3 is TGTGCCAGTAGCGACAGGATTACCTACGAGCAGTACTTC.

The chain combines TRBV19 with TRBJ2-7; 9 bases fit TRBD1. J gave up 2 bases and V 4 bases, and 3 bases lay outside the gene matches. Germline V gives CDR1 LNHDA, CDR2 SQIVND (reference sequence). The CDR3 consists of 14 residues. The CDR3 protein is CASSTTGGAYEQYF. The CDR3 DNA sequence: TGTGCCAGTAGTACGACAGGGGGGGCCTACGAGCAGTACTTC.

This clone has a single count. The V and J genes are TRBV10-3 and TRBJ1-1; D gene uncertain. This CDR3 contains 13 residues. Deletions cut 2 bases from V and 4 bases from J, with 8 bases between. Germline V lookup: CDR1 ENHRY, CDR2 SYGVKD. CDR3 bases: TGTGCCATCAGTGAGGAGGGTGGCACTGAAGCTTTCTTT. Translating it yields CAISEEGGTEAFF.

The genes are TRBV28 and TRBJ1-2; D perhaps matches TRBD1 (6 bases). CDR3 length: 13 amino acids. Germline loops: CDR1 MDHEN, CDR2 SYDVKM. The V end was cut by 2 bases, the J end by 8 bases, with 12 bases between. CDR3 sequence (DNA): TGTGCCAGCAGTTTAGAGGGGGAACGGGGCTACACCTTC. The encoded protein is CASSLEGERGYTF.

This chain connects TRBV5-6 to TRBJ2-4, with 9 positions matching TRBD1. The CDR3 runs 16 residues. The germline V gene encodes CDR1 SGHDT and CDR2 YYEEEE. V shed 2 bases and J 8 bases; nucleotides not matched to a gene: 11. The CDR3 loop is CASSLPVQGAGYIQYF. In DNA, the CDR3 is TGTGCCAGCAGCTTACCCGTACAGGGGGCAGGTTACATTCAGTACTTC.

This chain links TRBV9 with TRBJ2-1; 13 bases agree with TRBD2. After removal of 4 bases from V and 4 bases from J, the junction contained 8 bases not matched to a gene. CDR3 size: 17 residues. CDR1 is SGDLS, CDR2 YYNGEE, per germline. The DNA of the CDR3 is TGTGCCAGCAGCCCAGGACTAGCGGGGGCCCAATACAATGAGCAGTTCTTC. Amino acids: CASSPGLAGAQYNEQFF.

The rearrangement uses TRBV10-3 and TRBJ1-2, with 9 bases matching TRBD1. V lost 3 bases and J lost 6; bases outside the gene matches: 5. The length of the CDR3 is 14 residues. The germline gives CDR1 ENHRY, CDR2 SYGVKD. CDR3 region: CAISEDRGIDGYTF. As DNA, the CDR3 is TGTGCCATCAGTGAAGACAGGGGGATCGATGGCTACACCTTC.

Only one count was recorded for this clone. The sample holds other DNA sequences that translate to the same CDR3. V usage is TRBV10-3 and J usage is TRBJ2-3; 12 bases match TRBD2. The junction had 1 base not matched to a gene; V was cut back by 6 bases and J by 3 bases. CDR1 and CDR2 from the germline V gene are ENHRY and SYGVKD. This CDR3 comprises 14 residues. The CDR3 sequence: CAISLAGGTDTQYF. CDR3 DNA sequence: TGTGCCATCAGCCTAGCGGGAGGGACAGATACGCAGTATTTT.

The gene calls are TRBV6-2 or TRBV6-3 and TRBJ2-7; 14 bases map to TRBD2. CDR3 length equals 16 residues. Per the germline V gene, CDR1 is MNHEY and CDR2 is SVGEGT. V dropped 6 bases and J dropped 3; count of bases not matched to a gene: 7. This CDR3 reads CASSGLAGGPYYEQYF. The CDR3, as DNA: TGTGCCAGCAGCGGACTAGCGGGAGGCCCTTACTACGAGCAGTACTTC.

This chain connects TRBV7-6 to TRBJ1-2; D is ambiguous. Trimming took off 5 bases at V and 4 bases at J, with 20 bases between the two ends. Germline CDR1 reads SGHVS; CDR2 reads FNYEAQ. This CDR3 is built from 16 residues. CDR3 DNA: TGTGCCAGCAGCCCCCGGGAGGTAGGGCGCACCTATGGCTACACCTTC. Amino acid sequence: CASSPREVGRTYGYTF. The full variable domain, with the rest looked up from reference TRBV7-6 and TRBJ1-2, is GAGVSQSPRYKVTKRGQDVALRCDPISGHVSLYWYRQALGQGPEFLTYFNYEAQQDKSGLPNDRFSAERPEGSISTLTIQRTEQRDSAMYRCASSPREVGRTYGYTFGSGTRLTVV.

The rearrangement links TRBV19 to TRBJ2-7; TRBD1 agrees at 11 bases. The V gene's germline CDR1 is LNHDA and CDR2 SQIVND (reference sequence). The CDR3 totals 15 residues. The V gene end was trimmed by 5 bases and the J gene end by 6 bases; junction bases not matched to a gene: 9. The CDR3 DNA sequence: TGTGCCAGTAGTCCTCGGACAGGGGGCCGTGGCGAGCAGTACTTC. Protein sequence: CASSPRTGGRGEQYF.

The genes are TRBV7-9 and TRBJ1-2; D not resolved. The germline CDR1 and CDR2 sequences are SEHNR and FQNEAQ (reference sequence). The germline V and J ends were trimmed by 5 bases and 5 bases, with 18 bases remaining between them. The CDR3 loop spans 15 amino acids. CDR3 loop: CASSLPETVAYGYTF. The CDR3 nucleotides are TGTGCCAGCAGCCTTCCCGAGACGGTAGCTTATGGCTACACCTTC.

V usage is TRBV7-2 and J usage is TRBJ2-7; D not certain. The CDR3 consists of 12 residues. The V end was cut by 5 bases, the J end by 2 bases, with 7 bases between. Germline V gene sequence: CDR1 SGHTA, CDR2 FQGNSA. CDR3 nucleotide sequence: TGTGCCAGCAGCGTTACAGCCTACGAGCAGTACTTC. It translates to CASSVTAYEQYF.

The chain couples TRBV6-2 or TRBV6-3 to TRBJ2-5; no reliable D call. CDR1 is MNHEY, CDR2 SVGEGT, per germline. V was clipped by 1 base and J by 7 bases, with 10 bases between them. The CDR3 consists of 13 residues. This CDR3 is CASSYFERRTQYF. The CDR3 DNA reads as TGTGCCAGCAGTTACTTTGAAAGGAGGACCCAGTACTTC.

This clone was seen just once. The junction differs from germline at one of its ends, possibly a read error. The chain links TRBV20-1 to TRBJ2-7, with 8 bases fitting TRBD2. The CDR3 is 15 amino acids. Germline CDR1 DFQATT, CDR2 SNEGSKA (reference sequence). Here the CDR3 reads CCACGTRGWGGEQYF. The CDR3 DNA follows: TGCTGTGCTTGTGGGACTAGGGGGTGGGGTGGGGAGCAGTACTTC.